What follows are 5 T cell receptor beta chains derived from one specimen sequenced in a study of CD8+ T cells in alopecia areata. cDNA serving as the sequencing template came from extracted, reverse transcribed RNA. Profiled with immunoSEQ multiplex PCR; TCRdb holds only in-frame clones, not every one. The data show around 110,000 clones, none appearing only once, with around a fifth held by the ten largest. Sequencing was carried out using lesional skin. These receptors originate from a C3H/HeJ mouse with alopecia areata. For this mouse line, the MHC haplotype is H2-k.

In its sample, this clone was seen a few times. Mouse germline and gene names are used. The sequenced CDR3 bases are TGCACCTGCAGTGCCCCAACCGACAGAAAAAAC. Protein product: CTCSAPTDRKN. In full, the CDR3 is CTCSAPTDRKNTLYF. The J gene is TRBJ2-4, the V gene TRBV1; maybe TRBD1 (5 bases). The CDR3 goes on 4 residues after the read ends, and that part is filled in from the germline J gene. Germline CDR1 is NSQYPW and CDR2 is LRSPGD (reference sequence). The CDR3 spans 15 residues.

Points on this clone: The gene names given are mouse names. The read finishes 4 residues shy of the CDR3 end, and the germline J gene is used to complete it. The rearrangement uses TRBV19 and TRBJ2-7, with TRBD1 as a possible D gene (6 bases). The CDR3 runs to 15 residues. The V end was cut by 4 bases, the J end by 0 bases, with 14 bases between. Per the germline V gene, CDR1 is FNHDT and CDR2 is SITEND (reference sequence). The CDR3 region is CASSFPGQSSYEQYF. Partial CDR3 DNA: TGTGCCAGCAGTTTCCCGGGACAAAGCTCCTAT.

This clone was seen more than once but under ten times. DNA and listed protein disagree at residue 11, so the protein shown here was translated from the DNA. Each gene name is a mouse one. The read finishes 3 residues shy of the CDR3 end, and the germline J gene is used to complete it. This chain connects TRBV31 to TRBJ1-6, with TRBD1 as a possible D gene (5 bases). TRBJ1-6 is treated as an ORF (open reading frame) with a function not yet certain. Germline V lookup: CDR1 GKSSPN, CDR2 SITVG. Trimming removed 0 bases from V and 7 bases from J, with 10 bases in between. The CDR3 has 14 residues. The CDR3 loop is CAWSLKEGNSPLYF. The DNA read from the CDR3 is TGTGCCTGGAGTCTAAAGGAGGGGAATTCGCCC.

This clone was counted between two and nine times. Gene names follow the mouse nomenclature. The read is 4 residues too short to cover the CDR3 end, so that end is filled in from the germline J gene. The chain employs TRBV1 and TRBJ1-2; 9 bases are a match to TRBD1. The V and J ends lost 0 bases and 2 bases, in that order; junction bases with no gene match: 4. CDR1 and CDR2 from the germline V gene are NSQYPW and LRSPGD (reference sequence). The length of the CDR3 is 16 residues. CDR3: CTCSAEQGARNSDYTF. The CDR3 bases that were read are TGCACCTGCAGTGCAGAACAGGGGGCGCGGAACTCC.

As to this clone: Gene names are the mouse ones. The read falls 4 residues short of the CDR3 end, and the missing part is taken from the germline J gene. The chain has TRBV13-2 and TRBJ2-2; 7 bases map to TRBD1. CDR1 and CDR2 (germline): NNHNN, SYGAGS (reference sequence). The trim removed 2 bases at V and 0 bases at J, leaving 1 base unmatched. The CDR3 is 15 amino acids. The CDR3: CASGEDRANTGQLYF. The sequenced part of the CDR3 DNA is TGTGCCAGCGGTGAAGACAGGGCAAACACCGGG.